This TCR beta chain was obtained from a study of blood T cells in healthy people across ages. On the study more broadly: Template switching retrieved approximately one barcoded beta molecule for each two T cells.

Sample-barcoded 5' priming and a J-beta primer mix drove a second PCR of about 6 to 12 cycles. Researchers report that a template-switch adaptor with 12 random nucleotides tagged each cDNA molecule. One entry per CDR3 protein results from TCRdb running MiXCR on the 5' RACE reads. Found here are fewer than 700,000 distinct CDR3 sequences, around 50% of them singletons; the top ten hold around 23%. As regards this clonotype: The antigen remains undetermined.

Study findings and constraints: Diversity was estimated from one million T cells, and these estimates were considered underestimates.

This CDR3 comprises 17 residues. V was pared by 3 bases and J by 13 bases, with 22 bases of the junction left unmatched. The receptor comes from a man older than 75 in good health. The sequenced sample consisted of blood. The chain couples TRBV12-3 or TRBV12-4 to TRBJ2-5; 8 bases agree with TRBD2. The CDR3 loop is CASSLPGTRGAYNERYF. In nucleotides, the CDR3 is TGTGCCAGCAGTTTGCCCGGTACGCGGGGGGCCTACAATGAGCGGTACTTC.